This is a list of T cell receptor beta chains from one sample in a study of T cell repertoires in cytomegalovirus infection. TCRdb passed the reads through MiXCR, listing each CDR3 protein once. The profile shows a few hundred thousand distinct CDR3 sequences, over 35% of them singletons. No antigen has been identified for these receptors. The material sequenced was cultured PBMCs, taken from culture after CMV antigen stimulation. The source is a human donor in good health (CMV status not recorded). Some clones in this sample may be carry-over from other donors' samples. CDR3s include the opening cysteine and the closing phenylalanine or tryptophan. Fields, in order: CDR3 protein, CDR3 DNA, J gene, clone size, V gene, D gene. A D gene is named only where the DNA matches it firmly. A clone size is listed for some rows: how often the clone was seen (once, few, many), or a class if it is expanded.

cdr3_aa: CASSVGVWTEAFF
cdr3_nt: TGTGCCAGCAGCGTCGGGGTATGGACTGAAGCTTTCTTT
j_call: TRBJ1-1
clone_size: few
v_call: TRBV9
d_call: .

cdr3_aa: CASSLEFWRGGRYEQYF
cdr3_nt: TGTGCCAGCAGCTTAGAATTTTGGCGGGGGGGCCGGTACGAGCAGTACTTC
j_call: TRBJ2-7
clone_size: many
v_call: TRBV7-2
d_call: TRBD2

cdr3_aa: CASSLSPGLAGYADTQYF
cdr3_nt: TGTGCCAGCAGTTTATCCCCCGGACTAGCGGGATATGCAGATACGCAGTATTTT
j_call: TRBJ2-3
clone_size: few
v_call: TRBV12-3/TRBV12-4
d_call: TRBD2

cdr3_aa: CASSEGQGGGQETQYF
cdr3_nt: TGTGCCAGCAGTGAAGGACAGGGGGGAGGCCAAGAGACCCAGTACTTC
j_call: TRBJ2-5
clone_size: few
v_call: TRBV6-1
d_call: TRBD1

cdr3_aa: CASRLAGGVQYF
cdr3_nt: TGTGCCAGCAGACTAGCGGGAGGCGTTCAGTACTTC
j_call: TRBJ2-4
clone_size: few
v_call: TRBV12-3/TRBV12-4
d_call: TRBD2

cdr3_aa: CSARPGTGGDTGELFF
cdr3_nt: TGCAGTGCTAGACCCGGGACAGGGGGCGACACCGGGGAGCTGTTTTTT
j_call: TRBJ2-2
clone_size: few
v_call: TRBV20-1
d_call: TRBD1

cdr3_aa: CSASKGQETQYF
cdr3_nt: TGCAGTGCTAGCAAGGGACAAGAGACCCAGTACTTC
j_call: TRBJ2-5
clone_size: few
v_call: TRBV20-1
d_call: .

cdr3_aa: CASSQLLLADNEQFF
cdr3_nt: TGTGCCAGCAGTCAGCTTCTACTAGCGGACAATGAGCAGTTCTTC
j_call: TRBJ2-1
clone_size: .
v_call: TRBV11-2
d_call: TRBD2

cdr3_aa: CATSRASYGYTF
cdr3_nt: TGTGCCACCAGCCGGGCCAGCTATGGCTACACCTTC
j_call: TRBJ1-2
clone_size: .
v_call: TRBV15
d_call: .

cdr3_aa: CASSPGVAGYNEQFF
cdr3_nt: TGTGCCAGCAGCCCTGGGGTAGCGGGATACAATGAGCAGTTCTTC
j_call: TRBJ2-1
clone_size: .
v_call: TRBV5-6
d_call: TRBD2

cdr3_aa: CSARDGTSGEQYF
cdr3_nt: TGCAGTGCTAGAGACGGGACATCCGGCGAGCAGTACTTC
j_call: TRBJ2-7
clone_size: .
v_call: TRBV20-1
d_call: .

cdr3_aa: CASSYLDSNQPQHF
cdr3_nt: TGTGCCAGCAGTTACCTTGACAGCAATCAGCCCCAGCATTTT
j_call: TRBJ1-5
clone_size: few
v_call: TRBV6-2/TRBV6-3
d_call: .

cdr3_aa: CASSWTARECQPQHF
cdr3_nt: TGCGCCAGCAGCTGGACAGCCCGGGAATGTCAGCCCCAGCATTTT
j_call: TRBJ1-5
clone_size: .
v_call: TRBV5-1
d_call: .

cdr3_aa: CASSYPVHEQYF
cdr3_nt: TGTGCCAGCAGTTACCCCGTCCACGAGCAGTACTTC
j_call: TRBJ2-7
clone_size: few
v_call: TRBV6-2/TRBV6-3
d_call: .

cdr3_aa: CASTLLGPLVSYSYNEQFF
cdr3_nt: TGTGCCAGCACCCTACTGGGCCCCCTGGTATCCTATTCCTACAATGAGCAGTTCTTC
j_call: TRBJ2-1
clone_size: .
v_call: TRBV6-2/TRBV6-3
d_call: .

cdr3_aa: CASSLEGPGGYGYTF
cdr3_nt: TGTGCCAGCAGCTTAGAGGGGCCGGGAGGGTATGGCTACACCTTC
j_call: TRBJ1-2
clone_size: .
v_call: TRBV7-2
d_call: .

cdr3_aa: CASGPGQVYEQYF
cdr3_nt: TGTGCTAGCGGACCGGGACAGGTCTACGAGCAGTACTTC
j_call: TRBJ2-7
clone_size: few
v_call: TRBV12-5
d_call: TRBD1

cdr3_aa: CASSSRVLGAYNEQFF
cdr3_nt: TGTGCCAGCAGCTCCAGGGTACTAGGGGCCTACAATGAGCAGTTCTTC
j_call: TRBJ2-1
clone_size: few
v_call: TRBV7-8
d_call: .

cdr3_aa: CASSSTSQGTDTQYF
cdr3_nt: TGTGCCAGCAGCTCCACTAGCCAGGGAACAGATACGCAGTATTTT
j_call: TRBJ2-3
clone_size: .
v_call: TRBV7-2
d_call: .

cdr3_aa: CASRGTSGRLNNEQFF
cdr3_nt: TGCGCCAGCAGGGGGACTAGCGGGAGGCTAAACAATGAGCAGTTCTTC
j_call: TRBJ2-1
clone_size: few
v_call: TRBV10-2
d_call: TRBD2

cdr3_aa: CASKATAGEFEKLFF
cdr3_nt: TGTGCCAGCAAAGCAACCGCGGGGGAGTTTGAAAAACTGTTTTTT
j_call: TRBJ1-4
clone_size: few
v_call: TRBV27
d_call: .

cdr3_aa: CASSLAGTGAHEQYF
cdr3_nt: TGTGCCAGCAGCTTAGCAGGGACAGGGGCCCACGAGCAGTACTTC
j_call: TRBJ2-7
clone_size: few
v_call: TRBV7-9
d_call: TRBD1

cdr3_aa: CASRHLRENIQYF
cdr3_nt: TGTGCCAGCAGACATCTTCGGGAGAACATTCAGTACTTC
j_call: TRBJ2-4
clone_size: .
v_call: TRBV11-2
d_call: .

cdr3_aa: CATNGQGNTEAFF
cdr3_nt: TGTGCCACCAACGGACAGGGGAACACTGAAGCTTTCTTT
j_call: TRBJ1-1
clone_size: .
v_call: TRBV6-5
d_call: TRBD1